The text below deals with one T cell receptor (beta chain). No antigen is known for it. This record belongs to a study of T cell responses to AZD1222 COVID-19 vaccine. Study observations and caveats: Donors were largely white British and mainly female; clonal diversity was possibly underestimated. Only six people who got AZD1222 tested seropositive at baseline. At 160-218 and 743-854, vaccine-associated CD4 TCRs were dominant, and they spanned spike.

CDR1 is SGHRS, CDR2 YFSETQ, per germline. V was pared by 4 bases and J by 7 bases, with 17 bases between. The CDR3 spans 14 residues. Repertoires were generated with immunoSEQ multiplex PCR, while TCRdb's copy carries only in-frame clones and drops some. The data contain approximately 140,000 clones, roughly 90% of them singletons. Specimen: peripheral blood, collected 28 days after the second AZD1222 dose. The sequence derives from an adult who received the AZD1222 COVID-19 vaccine. The genes are TRBV5-1 and TRBJ2-5; D might be TRBD1 or TRBD2, each matching 6 bases. CDR3 amino acids: CASSPTVGGPTQYF. DNA of the CDR3: TGCGCCAGCAGCCCCACTGTCGGGGGCCCGACCCAGTACTTC.